Listed below are T cell receptor beta chains from one sample, sequenced in a study of blood T cell repertoires in COVID-19. Sequenced by immunoSEQ multiplex PCR; TCRdb stores in-frame clones only, minus some. The sample contains 200,000 to 300,000 clones, approximately 92% of which appear only once. Sequences were obtained from peripheral blood. Source of these receptors: a person aged 18 to 30 with COVID-19, enrolled during active disease. CDR3s include the opening cysteine and the closing phenylalanine or tryptophan. Each record gives: clone size, J gene, V gene, D gene, CDR3 protein, CDR3 DNA. D genes are given only for firm matches. Only part of the rows carry a size: once, few, many, or a class if the clone is expanded.

size: .
J: TRBJ1-5
V: TRBV4-3
D: TRBD1
CDR3: CASSQERTGVQPQHF
DNA: TGCGCCAGCAGCCAAGAACGGACAGGGGTTCAGCCCCAGCATTTT

size: .
J: TRBJ2-2
V: TRBV24-1
D: .
CDR3: CARSWTGELFF
DNA: TGTGCCAGGAGTTGGACCGGGGAGCTGTTTTTT

size: .
J: TRBJ2-3
V: TRBV7-9
D: TRBD1
CDR3: CASSPSRDSITDTQYF
DNA: TGTGCCAGCAGCCCTTCCCGGGACAGCATCACAGATACGCAGTATTTT

size: .
J: TRBJ2-7
V: TRBV6-1
D: .
CDR3: CASSDGLGSPYEQYF
DNA: TGTGCCAGCAGTGACGGTCTGGGGAGCCCCTACGAGCAGTACTTC

size: once
J: TRBJ2-5
V: TRBV24-1
D: .
CDR3: CATSDKGRETQYF
DNA: TGTGCCACCAGTGATAAGGGGAGGGAGACCCAGTACTTC

size: few
J: TRBJ2-5
V: TRBV24-1
D: .
CDR3: CATSDFGRGTGETQYF
DNA: TGTGCCACCAGTGATTTCGGCAGGGGCACCGGAGAGACCCAGTACTTC

size: .
J: TRBJ1-2
V: TRBV5-5
D: .
CDR3: CASSLGRSPSPLYGYTF
DNA: TGTGCCAGCAGCTTGGGGAGGAGCCCCTCCCCTCTCTATGGCTACACCTTC

size: .
J: TRBJ2-3
V: TRBV29-1
D: TRBD1
CDR3: CSVAGQSTDTQYF
DNA: TGCAGCGTTGCGGGACAGAGCACAGATACGCAGTATTTT

size: .
J: TRBJ2-7
V: TRBV30
D: TRBD2
CDR3: CAWELPGLAGGYEQYF
DNA: TGTGCCTGGGAGCTGCCGGGACTAGCGGGTGGGTACGAGCAGTACTTC

size: .
J: TRBJ2-1
V: TRBV12-5
D: TRBD2
CDR3: CASGLRTSPQSEQFF
DNA: TGTGCTAGTGGCCTAAGGACTAGCCCACAGAGTGAGCAGTTCTTC

size: .
J: TRBJ1-1
V: TRBV19
D: TRBD1
CDR3: CASSLTGTGNTEAFF
DNA: TGTGCCAGTAGTCTAACCGGGACAGGGAACACTGAAGCTTTCTTT

size: .
J: TRBJ2-1
V: TRBV5-1
D: TRBD2
CDR3: CASSLDGTTGNEQFF
DNA: TGCGCCAGCAGCTTGGATGGGACTACAGGCAATGAGCAGTTCTTC

size: .
J: TRBJ2-7
V: TRBV25-1
D: TRBD1
CDR3: CASSEKYRDRGTDEQYF
DNA: TGTGCCAGCAGTGAAAAATACCGGGACAGGGGAACGGACGAGCAGTACTTC

size: .
J: TRBJ2-7
V: TRBV5-6
D: TRBD1
CDR3: CASRGDRGWEQYF
DNA: TGTGCCAGCAGAGGGGACAGGGGATGGGAGCAGTACTTC

size: once
J: TRBJ2-7
V: TRBV6-2/TRBV6-3
D: .
CDR3: CASSWQGINEQYF
DNA: TGTGCCAGCAGTTGGCAGGGGATCAACGAGCAGTACTTC

size: .
J: TRBJ2-7
V: TRBV4-2
D: .
CDR3: CASSQVERVDEQYF
DNA: TGTGCCAGCAGCCAAGTAGAGAGAGTGGACGAGCAGTACTTC

size: .
J: TRBJ2-2
V: TRBV27
D: TRBD1
CDR3: CASSLGQGSPGELFF
DNA: TGTGCCAGCAGCCTGGGACAGGGGTCCCCCGGGGAGCTGTTTTTT

size: once
J: TRBJ2-1
V: TRBV11-2
D: .
CDR3: CASRNVRGLRVNEQFF
DNA: TGTGCCAGCAGGAATGTTCGAGGGCTGAGAGTCAATGAGCAGTTCTTC

size: .
J: TRBJ2-3
V: TRBV7-8
D: TRBD2
CDR3: CASSGTSGMADTQYF
DNA: TGTGCCAGCAGCGGGACTAGCGGGATGGCAGATACGCAGTATTTT

size: .
J: TRBJ1-1
V: TRBV28
D: .
CDR3: CASSLWEGDTEAFF
DNA: TGTGCCAGCAGTTTATGGGAAGGGGACACTGAAGCTTTCTTT

size: .
J: TRBJ2-7
V: TRBV6-6
D: .
CDR3: CASSFRRLDEQYF
DNA: TGTGCCAGCAGTTTCCGGAGACTAGACGAGCAGTACTTC

size: .
J: TRBJ2-3
V: TRBV6-2/TRBV6-3
D: .
CDR3: CASSYSALLTDTQYF
DNA: TGTGCCAGCAGTTACTCCGCACTACTTACAGATACGCAGTATTTT

size: .
J: TRBJ1-1
V: TRBV10-3
D: TRBD1
CDR3: CAVRTGALNTEAFF
DNA: TGTGCCGTCAGGACAGGGGCTCTGAACACTGAAGCTTTCTTT

size: once
J: TRBJ2-1
V: TRBV6-2/TRBV6-3
D: .
CDR3: CASSYFAGAGDSRDEQFF
DNA: TGTGCCAGCAGTTACTTTGCAGGGGCAGGCGACTCAAGGGATGAGCAGTTCTTC

size: .
J: TRBJ2-3
V: TRBV11-2
D: .
CDR3: CASSPKGVLHRTDTQYF
DNA: TGTGCCAGCAGCCCGAAGGGAGTACTTCATCGCACAGATACGCAGTATTTT

size: .
J: TRBJ1-1
V: TRBV19
D: .
CDR3: CASSGDGGRVVVNTEAFF
DNA: TGTGCCAGTAGTGGGGACGGAGGGAGAGTTGTGGTGAACACTGAAGCTTTCTTT

size: .
J: TRBJ2-1
V: TRBV18
D: .
CDR3: CASSPPVASEGEQFF
DNA: TGTGCCAGCTCACCACCGGTGGCTAGCGAGGGTGAGCAGTTCTTC

size: once
J: TRBJ2-1
V: TRBV2
D: .
CDR3: CASSADRGSYNEQFF
DNA: TGTGCCAGCAGTGCCGATAGGGGGTCCTACAATGAGCAGTTCTTC

size: .
J: TRBJ2-5
V: TRBV11-2
D: .
CDR3: CASSQPPGYQETQYF
DNA: TGTGCCAGCAGCCAACCTCCGGGGTACCAAGAGACCCAGTACTTC

size: once
J: TRBJ2-1
V: TRBV19
D: TRBD1
CDR3: CASSMGQGNEQFF
DNA: TGTGCCAGTAGTATGGGACAGGGGAATGAGCAGTTCTTC

size: .
J: TRBJ1-4
V: TRBV15
D: .
CDR3: CATSRVRVFNEKLFF
DNA: TGTGCCACCAGCAGAGTGCGGGTCTTTAATGAAAAACTGTTTTTT

size: .
J: TRBJ1-2
V: TRBV9
D: .
CDR3: CASSPSSGGPGYTF
DNA: TGTGCCAGCAGCCCATCTTCCGGGGGTCCTGGCTACACCTTC

size: once
J: TRBJ2-5
V: TRBV7-9
D: TRBD1
CDR3: CASSSRGTGKETQYF
DNA: TGTGCCAGCAGCTCCAGGGGGACAGGAAAAGAGACCCAGTACTTC

size: .
J: TRBJ2-3
V: TRBV29-1
D: TRBD1
CDR3: CSVLIPGTGGRSDTQYF
DNA: TGCAGCGTCCTTATACCTGGGACAGGTGGGAGATCAGATACGCAGTATTTT

size: .
J: TRBJ1-3
V: TRBV24-1
D: TRBD1
CDR3: CATSERGQAISGNTIYF
DNA: TGTGCCACCAGTGAAAGGGGACAGGCGATCTCTGGAAACACCATATATTTT

size: .
J: TRBJ2-3
V: TRBV7-9
D: .
CDR3: CASSFAERDTQYF
DNA: TGTGCCAGCAGCTTCGCGGAACGAGATACGCAGTATTTT

size: .
J: TRBJ2-5
V: TRBV27
D: TRBD1
CDR3: CASSLSEIGQGRRETQYF
DNA: TGTGCCAGCAGTTTATCTGAGATCGGACAGGGAAGAAGAGAGACCCAGTACTTC